This T cell receptor beta chain was found in a study of glioma-infiltrating T cells after dendritic cell vaccination. The study's findings and limits: Few patients contributed both blood and tumor specimens.

As concerns this clone: Its antigen is unidentified.

The PCR used 60 V beta and 13 J beta primers. Repertoires were generated with immunoSEQ multiplex PCR, while TCRdb's copy carries only in-frame clones and drops some. The data show some 91,000 clones, approximately 78% seen once. This sample's time point: after dendritic cell vaccination, including at tumor progression/relapse. Fresh-frozen tumor tissue and more than two years of survival data were available for all. PBMC were collected before vaccination, two weeks after the third vaccination, and at progression. CDR3 length: 16 amino acids. Germline V gene lookup returns CDR1 SGHRS and CDR2 YFSETQ. V was clipped by 5 bases and J by 5 bases; unmatched bases: 11.

The specimen was blood, collected after dendritic cell vaccination. V and J are TRBV5-1 and TRBJ2-2; 8 nucleotides agree with TRBD1. The sequence was collected from a human donor with glioblastoma. This chain's CDR3 is CASSPFGQGGTGELFF. In DNA form, the CDR3 reads TGCGCCAGCAGTCCTTTCGGACAGGGCGGTACCGGGGAGCTGTTTTTT. Complete variable domain (other parts from reference TRBV5-1 and TRBJ2-2): KAGVTQTPRYLIKTRGQQVTLSCSPISGHRSVSWYQQTPGQGLQFLFEYFSETQRNKGNFPGRFSGRQFSNSRSEMNVSTLELGDSALYLCASSPFGQGGTGELFFGEGSRLTVL.